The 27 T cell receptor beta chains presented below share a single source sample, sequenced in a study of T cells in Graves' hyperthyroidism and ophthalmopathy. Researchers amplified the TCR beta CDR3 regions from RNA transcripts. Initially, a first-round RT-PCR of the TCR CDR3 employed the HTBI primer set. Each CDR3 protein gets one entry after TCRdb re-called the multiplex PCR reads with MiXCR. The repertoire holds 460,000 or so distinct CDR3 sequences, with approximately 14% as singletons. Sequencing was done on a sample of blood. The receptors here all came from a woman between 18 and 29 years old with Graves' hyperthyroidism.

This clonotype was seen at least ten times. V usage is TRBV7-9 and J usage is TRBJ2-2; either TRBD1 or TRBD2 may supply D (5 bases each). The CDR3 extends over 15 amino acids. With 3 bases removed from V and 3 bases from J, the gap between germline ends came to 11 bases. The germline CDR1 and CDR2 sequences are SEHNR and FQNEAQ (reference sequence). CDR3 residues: CASSLGEIYTGELFF. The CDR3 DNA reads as TGTGCCAGCAGCTTGGGGGAGATTTACACCGGGGAGCTGTTTTTT.

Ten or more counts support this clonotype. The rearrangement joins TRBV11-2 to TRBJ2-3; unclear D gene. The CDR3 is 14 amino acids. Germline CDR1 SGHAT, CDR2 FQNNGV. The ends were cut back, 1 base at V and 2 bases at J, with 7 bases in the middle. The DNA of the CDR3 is TGTGCCAGCAGCTTAGGTCTAAACACAGATACGCAGTATTTT. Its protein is CASSLGLNTDTQYF.

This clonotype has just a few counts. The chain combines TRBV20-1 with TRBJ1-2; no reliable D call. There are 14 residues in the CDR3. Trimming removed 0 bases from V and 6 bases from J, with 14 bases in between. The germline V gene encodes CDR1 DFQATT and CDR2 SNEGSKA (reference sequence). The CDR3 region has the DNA TGCAGTGCTAGAGATGGCGACCGGGCGAATGGCTACACCTTC. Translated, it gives CSARDGDRANGYTF.

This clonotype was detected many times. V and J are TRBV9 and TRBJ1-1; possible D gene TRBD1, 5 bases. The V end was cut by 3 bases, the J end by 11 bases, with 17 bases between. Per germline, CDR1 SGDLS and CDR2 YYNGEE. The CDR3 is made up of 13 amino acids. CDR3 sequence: CASSAPGTLEAFF. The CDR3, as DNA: TGTGCCAGCAGCGCCCCCGGGACCCTTGAGGCTTTCTTT. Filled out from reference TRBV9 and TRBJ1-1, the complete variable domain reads DSGVTQTPKHLITATGQRVTLRCSPRSGDLSVYWYQQSLDQGLQFLIQYYNGEERAKGNILERFSAQQFPDLHSELNLSSLELGDSALYFCASSAPGTLEAFFGQGTRLTVV.

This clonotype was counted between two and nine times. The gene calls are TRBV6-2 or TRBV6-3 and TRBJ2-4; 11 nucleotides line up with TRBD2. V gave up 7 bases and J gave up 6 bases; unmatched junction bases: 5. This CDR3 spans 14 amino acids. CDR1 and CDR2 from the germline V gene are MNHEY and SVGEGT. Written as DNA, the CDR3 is TGTGCCAGCAACGGTAGCGGGAGGGGAAACATTCAGTACTTC. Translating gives CASNGSGRGNIQYF.

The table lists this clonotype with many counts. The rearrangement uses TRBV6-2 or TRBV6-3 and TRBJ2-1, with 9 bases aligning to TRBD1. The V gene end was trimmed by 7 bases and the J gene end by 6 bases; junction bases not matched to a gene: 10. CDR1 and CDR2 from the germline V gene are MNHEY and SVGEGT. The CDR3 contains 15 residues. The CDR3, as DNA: TGTGCCAGCACGCGCCGGGACAGGGAGAGCAATGAGCAGTTCTTC. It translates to CASTRRDRESNEQFF.

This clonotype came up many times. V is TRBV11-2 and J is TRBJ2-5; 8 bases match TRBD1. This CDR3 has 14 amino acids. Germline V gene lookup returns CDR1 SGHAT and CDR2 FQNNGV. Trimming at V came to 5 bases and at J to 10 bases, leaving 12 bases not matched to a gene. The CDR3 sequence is CASSRTGQDRVQYF. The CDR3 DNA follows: TGTGCCAGCAGCCGCACGGGACAGGATAGAGTCCAGTACTTC.

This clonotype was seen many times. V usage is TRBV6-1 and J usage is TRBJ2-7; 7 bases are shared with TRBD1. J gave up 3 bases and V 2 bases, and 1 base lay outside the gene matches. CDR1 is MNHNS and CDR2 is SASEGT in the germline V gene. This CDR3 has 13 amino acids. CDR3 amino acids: CASSETGVYEQYF. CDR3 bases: TGTGCCAGCAGTGAAACAGGGGTCTACGAGCAGTACTTC.

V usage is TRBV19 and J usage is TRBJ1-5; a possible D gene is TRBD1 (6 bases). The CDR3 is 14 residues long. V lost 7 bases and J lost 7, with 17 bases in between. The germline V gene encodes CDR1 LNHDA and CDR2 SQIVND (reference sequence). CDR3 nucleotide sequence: TGTGCCAGTACCCCCTTCGACAGGCTACAGCCCCAGCATTTT. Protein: CASTPFDRLQPQHF.

The CDR3 DNA follows: TGTGCCAGCAGCCAAGGGACTAGCGCTTCCTACAATGAGCAGTTCTTC. This codes for CASSQGTSASYNEQFF. The chain recombines TRBV3-1 with TRBJ2-1, with 9 bases identical to TRBD2. CDR3 length: 16 residues. V shed 1 base, J shed 1 base, and the junction held 2 bases outside the gene matches. CDR1 and CDR2 from the germline V gene are LGHDT and YNNKEL (reference sequence).

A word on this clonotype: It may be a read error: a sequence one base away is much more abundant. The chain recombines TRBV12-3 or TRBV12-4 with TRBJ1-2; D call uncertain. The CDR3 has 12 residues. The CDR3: CASSAGNYGFTF. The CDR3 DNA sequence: TGTGCCAGCAGCGCGGGGAACTATGGCTTCACCTTC.

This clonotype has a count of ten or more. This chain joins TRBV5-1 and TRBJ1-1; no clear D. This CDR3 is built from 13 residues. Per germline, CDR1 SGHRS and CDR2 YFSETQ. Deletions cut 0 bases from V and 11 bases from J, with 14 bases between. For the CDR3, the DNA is TGCGCCAGCAGCTTGGGGGCCCCAGAGGCTGCTTTCTTT. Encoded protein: CASSLGAPEAAFF.

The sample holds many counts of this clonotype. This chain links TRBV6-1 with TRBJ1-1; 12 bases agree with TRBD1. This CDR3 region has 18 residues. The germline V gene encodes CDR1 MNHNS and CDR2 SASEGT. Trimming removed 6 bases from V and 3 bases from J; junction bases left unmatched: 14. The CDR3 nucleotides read TGTGCCAGCAGCCCCCCGGGACAGGGGGCCTTTGGGGACACTGAAGCTTTCTTT. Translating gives CASSPPGQGAFGDTEAFF.

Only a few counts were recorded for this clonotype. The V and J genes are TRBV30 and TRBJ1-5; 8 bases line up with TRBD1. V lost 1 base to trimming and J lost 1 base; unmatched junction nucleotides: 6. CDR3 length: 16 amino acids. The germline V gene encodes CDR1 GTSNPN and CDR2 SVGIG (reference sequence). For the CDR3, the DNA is TGTGCCTGGAGTGCCCAGGACAGGGCCAGCAATCAGCCCCAGCATTTT. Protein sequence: CAWSAQDRASNQPQHF.

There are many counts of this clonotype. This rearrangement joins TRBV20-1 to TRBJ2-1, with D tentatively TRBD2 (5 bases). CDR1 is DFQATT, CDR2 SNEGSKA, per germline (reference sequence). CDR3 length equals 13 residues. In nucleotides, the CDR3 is TGCAGCCCAAGACCCGGGACCTACAATGAGCAGTTCTTC. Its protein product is CSPRPGTYNEQFF.

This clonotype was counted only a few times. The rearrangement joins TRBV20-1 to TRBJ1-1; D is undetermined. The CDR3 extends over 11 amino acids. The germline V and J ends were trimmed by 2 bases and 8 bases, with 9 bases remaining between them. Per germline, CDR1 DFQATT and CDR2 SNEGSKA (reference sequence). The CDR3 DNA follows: TGCAGTGCTAGAAGGGCAGCAGAAGCTTTCTTT. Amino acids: CSARRAAEAFF.

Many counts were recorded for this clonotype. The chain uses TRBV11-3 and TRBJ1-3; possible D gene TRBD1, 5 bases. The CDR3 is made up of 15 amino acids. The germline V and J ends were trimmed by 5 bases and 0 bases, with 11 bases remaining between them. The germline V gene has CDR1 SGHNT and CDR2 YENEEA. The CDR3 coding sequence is TGTGCCAGCAGCCCAGGGTTAAACTCTGGAAACACCATATATTTT. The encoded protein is CASSPGLNSGNTIYF.

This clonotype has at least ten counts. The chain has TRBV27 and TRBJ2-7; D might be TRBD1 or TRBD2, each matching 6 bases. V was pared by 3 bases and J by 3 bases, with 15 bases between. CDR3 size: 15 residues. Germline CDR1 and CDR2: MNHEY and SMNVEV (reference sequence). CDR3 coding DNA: TGTGCCAGCAGTTTTATAGGGGGACTGAACTACGAGCAGTACTTC. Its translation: CASSFIGGLNYEQYF.

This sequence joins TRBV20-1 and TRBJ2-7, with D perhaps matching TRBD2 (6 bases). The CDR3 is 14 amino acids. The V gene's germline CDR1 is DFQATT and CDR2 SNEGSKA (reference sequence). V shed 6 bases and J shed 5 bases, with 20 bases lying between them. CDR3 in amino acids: CSAPRLEGLNEQYF. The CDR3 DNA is TGCAGTGCACCGCGCTTGGAGGGCCTTAACGAGCAGTACTTC.

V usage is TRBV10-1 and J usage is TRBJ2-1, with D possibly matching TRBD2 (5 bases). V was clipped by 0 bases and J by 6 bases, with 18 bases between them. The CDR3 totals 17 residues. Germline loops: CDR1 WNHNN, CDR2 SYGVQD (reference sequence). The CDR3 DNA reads TGCGCCAGCAGTGAGTCGACTTGGGAGATCGGGGTCAATGAGCAGTTCTTC. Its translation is CASSESTWEIGVNEQFF.

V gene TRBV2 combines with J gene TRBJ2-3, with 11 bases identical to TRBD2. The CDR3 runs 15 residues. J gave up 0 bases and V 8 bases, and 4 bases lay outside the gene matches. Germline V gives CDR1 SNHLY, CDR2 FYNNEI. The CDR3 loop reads CASGRTSGSTDTQYF. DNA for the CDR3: TGTGCCAGCGGAAGGACTAGCGGGAGCACAGATACGCAGTATTTT.

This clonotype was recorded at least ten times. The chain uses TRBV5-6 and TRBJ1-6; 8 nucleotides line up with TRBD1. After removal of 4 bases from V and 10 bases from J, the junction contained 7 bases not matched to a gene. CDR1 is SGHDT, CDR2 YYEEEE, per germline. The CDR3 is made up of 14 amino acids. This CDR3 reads CASSHRDRRSPLHF. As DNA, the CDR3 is TGTGCCAGCAGCCACCGGGACAGGCGGTCACCCCTCCACTTT.

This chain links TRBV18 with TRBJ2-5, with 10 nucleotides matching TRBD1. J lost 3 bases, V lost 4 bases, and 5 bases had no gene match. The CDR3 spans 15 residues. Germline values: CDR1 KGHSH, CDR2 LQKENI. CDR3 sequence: CASSRGDRGKETQYF. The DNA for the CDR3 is TGTGCCAGCTCACGGGGGGACAGGGGAAAAGAGACCCAGTACTTC.

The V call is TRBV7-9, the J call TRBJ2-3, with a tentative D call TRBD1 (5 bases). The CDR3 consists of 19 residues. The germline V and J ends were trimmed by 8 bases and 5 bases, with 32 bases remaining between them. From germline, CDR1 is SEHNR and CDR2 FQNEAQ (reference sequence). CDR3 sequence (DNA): TGTGCCAGCTTGCACCCCTATGTCGAGCAGGGCCTATCTGTAGATACGCAGTATTTT. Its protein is CASLHPYVEQGLSVDTQYF.

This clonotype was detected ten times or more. CDR3 residues: CASRRHSTGTAQETQYF. The CDR3 DNA reads TGTGCCAGCAGGCGCCACTCCACCGGGACAGCCCAAGAGACCCAGTACTTC. This chain joins TRBV6-1 and TRBJ2-5; 7 bases are shared with TRBD1. CDR3 length: 17 amino acids. Germline CDR1 MNHNS, CDR2 SASEGT. Losses at the gene ends were 6 bases for V and 1 base for J; bases not matched to a gene: 14.

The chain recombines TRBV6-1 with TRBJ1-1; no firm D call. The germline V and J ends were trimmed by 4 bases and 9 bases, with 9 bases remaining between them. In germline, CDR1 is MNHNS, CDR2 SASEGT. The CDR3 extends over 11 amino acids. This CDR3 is CASSGAVKAFF. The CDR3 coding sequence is TGTGCCAGCAGTGGGGCAGTTAAAGCTTTCTTT.

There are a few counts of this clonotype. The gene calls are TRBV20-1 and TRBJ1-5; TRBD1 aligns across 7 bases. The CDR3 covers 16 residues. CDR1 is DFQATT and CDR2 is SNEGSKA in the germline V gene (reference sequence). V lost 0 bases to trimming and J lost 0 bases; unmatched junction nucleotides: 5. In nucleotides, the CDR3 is TGCAGTGCTAGAGACCCCGACAGGGATAGCAATCAGCCCCAGCATTTT. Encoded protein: CSARDPDRDSNQPQHF.